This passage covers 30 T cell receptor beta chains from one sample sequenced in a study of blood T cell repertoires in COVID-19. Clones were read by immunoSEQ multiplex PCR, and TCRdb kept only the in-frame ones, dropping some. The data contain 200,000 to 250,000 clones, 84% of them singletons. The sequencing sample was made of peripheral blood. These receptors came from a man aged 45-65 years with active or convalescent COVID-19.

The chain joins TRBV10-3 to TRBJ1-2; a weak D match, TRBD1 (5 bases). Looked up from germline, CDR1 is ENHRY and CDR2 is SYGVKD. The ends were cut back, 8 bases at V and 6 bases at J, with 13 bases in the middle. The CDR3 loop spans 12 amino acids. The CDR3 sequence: CAIGAGPNGYTF. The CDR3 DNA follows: TGTGCCATCGGGGCTGGGCCCAATGGCTACACCTTC.

The CDR3 reads CASSLIGTGRGYNSPLHF. The CDR3, as DNA: TGTGCCAGCAGTTTAATAGGGACAGGGAGAGGGTATAATTCACCCCTCCACTTT. The V and J genes are TRBV28 and TRBJ1-6, with 9 bases fitting TRBD1. The CDR3 covers 18 residues. V was pared by 2 bases and J by 4 bases, with 9 bases of the junction left unmatched. The germline gives CDR1 MDHEN, CDR2 SYDVKM.

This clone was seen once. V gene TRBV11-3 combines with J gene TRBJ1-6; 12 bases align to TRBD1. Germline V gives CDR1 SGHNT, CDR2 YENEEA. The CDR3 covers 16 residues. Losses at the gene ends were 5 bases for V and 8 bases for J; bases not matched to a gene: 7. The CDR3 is CASSPGQGATDSPLHF. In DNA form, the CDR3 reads TGTGCCAGCAGCCCGGGACAGGGGGCAACAGATTCACCCCTCCACTTT. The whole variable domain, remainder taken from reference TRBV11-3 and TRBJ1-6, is EAGVVQSPRYKIIEKKQPVAFWCNPISGHNTLYWYLQNLGQGPELLIRYENEEAVDDSQLPKDRFSAERLKGVDSTLKIQPAELGDSAVYLCASSPGQGATDSPLHFGNGTRLTVT.

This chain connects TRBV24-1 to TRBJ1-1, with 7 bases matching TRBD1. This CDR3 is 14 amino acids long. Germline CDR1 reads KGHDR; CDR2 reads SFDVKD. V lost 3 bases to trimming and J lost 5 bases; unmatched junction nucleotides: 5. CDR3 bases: TGTGCCACCAGTGATGGCACAGGGGAGACTGAAGCTTTCTTT. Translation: CATSDGTGETEAFF.

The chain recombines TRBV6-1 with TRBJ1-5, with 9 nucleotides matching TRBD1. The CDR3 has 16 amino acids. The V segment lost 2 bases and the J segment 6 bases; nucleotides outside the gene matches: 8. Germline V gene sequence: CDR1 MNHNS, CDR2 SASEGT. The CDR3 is CASSETGGVGRQPQHF. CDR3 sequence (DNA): TGTGCCAGCAGTGAAACAGGGGGCGTAGGTCGTCAGCCCCAGCATTTT.

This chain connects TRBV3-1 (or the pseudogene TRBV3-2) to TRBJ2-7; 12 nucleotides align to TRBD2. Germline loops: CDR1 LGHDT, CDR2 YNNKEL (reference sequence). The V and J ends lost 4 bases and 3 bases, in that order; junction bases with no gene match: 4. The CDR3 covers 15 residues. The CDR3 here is CASSLLLAGGYEQYF. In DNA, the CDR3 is TGTGCCAGCAGCCTTCTACTAGCGGGAGGCTACGAGCAGTACTTC.

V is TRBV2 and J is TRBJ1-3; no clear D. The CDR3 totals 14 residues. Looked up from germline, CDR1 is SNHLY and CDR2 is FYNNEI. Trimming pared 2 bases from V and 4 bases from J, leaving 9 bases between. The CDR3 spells CASSEPGYGNTIYF. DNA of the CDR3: TGTGCCAGCAGTGAACCGGGGTACGGAAACACCATATATTTT.

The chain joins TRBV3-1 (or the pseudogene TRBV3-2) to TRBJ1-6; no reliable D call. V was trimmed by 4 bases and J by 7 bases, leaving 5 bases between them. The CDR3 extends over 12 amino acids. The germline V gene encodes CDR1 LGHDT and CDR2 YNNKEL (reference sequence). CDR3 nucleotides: TGTGCCAGCAGCCCACTGAATTCACCCCTCCACTTT. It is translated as CASSPLNSPLHF.

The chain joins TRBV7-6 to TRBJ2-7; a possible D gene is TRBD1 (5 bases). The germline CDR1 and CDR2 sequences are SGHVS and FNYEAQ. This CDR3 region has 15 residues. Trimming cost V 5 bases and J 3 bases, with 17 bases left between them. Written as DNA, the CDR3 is TGTGCCAGCAGCCCCGCCCTCGACAGTTACTACGAGCAGTACTTC. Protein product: CASSPALDSYYEQYF.

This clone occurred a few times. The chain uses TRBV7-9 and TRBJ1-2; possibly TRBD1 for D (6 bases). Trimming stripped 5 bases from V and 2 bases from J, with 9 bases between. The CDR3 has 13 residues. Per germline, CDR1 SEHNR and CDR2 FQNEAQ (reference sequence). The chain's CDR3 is CASSQDRNYGYTF. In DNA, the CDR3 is TGTGCCAGCAGCCAAGACAGGAACTATGGCTACACCTTC.

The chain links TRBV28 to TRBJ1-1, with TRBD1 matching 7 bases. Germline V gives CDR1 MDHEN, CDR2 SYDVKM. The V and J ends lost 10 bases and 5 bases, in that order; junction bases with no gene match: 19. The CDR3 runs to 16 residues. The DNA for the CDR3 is TGTGCCACCTCCCCAGTAGGCAGGGGGTTCGGGACTGAAGCTTTCTTT. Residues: CATSPVGRGFGTEAFF.

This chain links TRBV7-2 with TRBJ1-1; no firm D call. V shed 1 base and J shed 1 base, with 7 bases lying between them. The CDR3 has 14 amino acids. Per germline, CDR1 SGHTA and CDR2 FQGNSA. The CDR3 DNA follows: TGTGCCAGCAGCTTAGTTTCCAGGAACACTGAAGCTTTCTTT. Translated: CASSLVSRNTEAFF.

The CDR3 region has the DNA TGTGCCAGCAGCCCACAGGGGGCCCTCTCCTACGAGCAGTACTTC. Its translation: CASSPQGALSYEQYF. This chain joins TRBV7-2 and TRBJ2-7; TRBD1 aligns across 9 bases. The CDR3 runs to 15 residues. Germline trimming cut 5 bases from V and 0 bases from J; bases unmatched to any gene: 5. CDR1 and CDR2 (germline): SGHTA, FQGNSA.

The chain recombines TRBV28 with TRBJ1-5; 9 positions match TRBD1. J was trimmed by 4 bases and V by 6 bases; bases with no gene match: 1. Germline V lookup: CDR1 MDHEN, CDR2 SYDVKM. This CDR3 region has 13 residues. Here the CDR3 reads CASRGTGNQPQHF. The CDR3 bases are TGTGCCAGCAGGGGGACAGGGAATCAGCCCCAGCATTTT.

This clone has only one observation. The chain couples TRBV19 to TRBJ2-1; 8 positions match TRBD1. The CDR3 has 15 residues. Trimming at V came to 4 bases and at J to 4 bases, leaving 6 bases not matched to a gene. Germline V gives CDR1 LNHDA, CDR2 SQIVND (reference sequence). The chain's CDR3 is CASSSDRGGYNEQFF. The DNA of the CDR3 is TGTGCCAGTAGTAGTGACAGGGGTGGTTACAATGAGCAGTTCTTC.

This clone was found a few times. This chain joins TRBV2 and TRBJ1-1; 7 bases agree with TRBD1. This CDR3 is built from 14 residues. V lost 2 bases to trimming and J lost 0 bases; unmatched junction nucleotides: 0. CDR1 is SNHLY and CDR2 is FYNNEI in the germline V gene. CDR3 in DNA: TGTGCCAGCAGTGAACAGGGGGTGAACACTGAAGCTTTCTTT. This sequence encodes CASSEQGVNTEAFF.

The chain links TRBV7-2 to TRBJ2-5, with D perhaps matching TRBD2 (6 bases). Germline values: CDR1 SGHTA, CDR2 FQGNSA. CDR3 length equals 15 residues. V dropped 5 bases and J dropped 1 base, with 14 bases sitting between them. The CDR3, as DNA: TGTGCCAGCAGCGCCGGGAGCCCAACCCAAGAGACCCAGTACTTC. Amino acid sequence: CASSAGSPTQETQYF.

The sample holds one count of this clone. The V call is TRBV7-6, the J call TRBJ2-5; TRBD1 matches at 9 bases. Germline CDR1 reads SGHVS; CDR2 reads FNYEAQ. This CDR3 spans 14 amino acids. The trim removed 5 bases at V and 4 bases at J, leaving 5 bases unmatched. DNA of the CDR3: TGTGCCAGCAGCGGGGACAGGGCGGGAGAGACCCAGTACTTC. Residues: CASSGDRAGETQYF. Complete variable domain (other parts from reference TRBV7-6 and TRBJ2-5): GAGVSQSPRYKVTKRGQDVALRCDPISGHVSLYWYRQALGQGPEFLTYFNYEAQQDKSGLPNDRFSAERPEGSISTLTIQRTEQRDSAMYRCASSGDRAGETQYFGPGTRLLVL.

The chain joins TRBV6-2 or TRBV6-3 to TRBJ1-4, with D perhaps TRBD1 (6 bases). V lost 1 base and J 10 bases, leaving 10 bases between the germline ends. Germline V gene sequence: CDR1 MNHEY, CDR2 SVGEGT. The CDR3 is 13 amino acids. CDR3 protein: CASSYFGGPKLFF. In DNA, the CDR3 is TGTGCCAGCAGTTACTTCGGGGGGCCAAAACTGTTTTTT.

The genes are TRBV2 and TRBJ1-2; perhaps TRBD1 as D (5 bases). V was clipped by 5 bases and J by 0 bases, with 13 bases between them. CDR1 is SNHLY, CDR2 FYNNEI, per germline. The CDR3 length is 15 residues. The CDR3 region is CASSSHRSANYGYTF. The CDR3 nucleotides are TGTGCCAGCAGTTCCCACAGGTCAGCTAACTATGGCTACACCTTC.

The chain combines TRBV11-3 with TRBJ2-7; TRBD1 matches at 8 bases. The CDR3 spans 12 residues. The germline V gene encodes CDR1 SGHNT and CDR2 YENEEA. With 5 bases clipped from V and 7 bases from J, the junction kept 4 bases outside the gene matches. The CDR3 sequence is CASSQGAEEQYF. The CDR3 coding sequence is TGTGCCAGCAGCCAGGGGGCAGAGGAGCAGTACTTC.

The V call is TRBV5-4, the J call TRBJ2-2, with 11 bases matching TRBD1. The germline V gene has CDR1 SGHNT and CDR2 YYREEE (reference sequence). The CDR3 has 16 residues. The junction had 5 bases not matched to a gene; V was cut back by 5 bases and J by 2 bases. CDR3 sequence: CASSPRTGGNTGELFF. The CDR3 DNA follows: TGTGCCAGCAGTCCGAGGACAGGGGGCAACACCGGGGAGCTGTTTTTT.

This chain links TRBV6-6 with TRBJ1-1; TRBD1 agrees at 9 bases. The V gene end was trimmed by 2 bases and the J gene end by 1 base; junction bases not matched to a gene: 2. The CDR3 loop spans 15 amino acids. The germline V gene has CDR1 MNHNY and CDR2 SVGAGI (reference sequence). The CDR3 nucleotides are TGTGCCAGCAGTTACAAGGGACAGGGGAACACTGAAGCTTTCTTT. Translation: CASSYKGQGNTEAFF.

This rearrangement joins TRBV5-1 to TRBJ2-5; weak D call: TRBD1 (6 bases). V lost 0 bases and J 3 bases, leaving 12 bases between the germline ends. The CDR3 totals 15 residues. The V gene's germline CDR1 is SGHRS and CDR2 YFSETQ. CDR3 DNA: TGCGCCAGCAGCTTGGGGAAGGACAGAAAAGAGACCCAGTACTTC. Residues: CASSLGKDRKETQYF.

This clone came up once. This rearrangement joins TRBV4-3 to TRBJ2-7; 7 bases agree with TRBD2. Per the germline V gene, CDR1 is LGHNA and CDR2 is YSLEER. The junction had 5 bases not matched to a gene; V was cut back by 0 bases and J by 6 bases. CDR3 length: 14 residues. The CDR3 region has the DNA TGCGCCAGCAGCCAAGATTTGGGGGGGGTCGAGCAGTACTTC. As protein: CASSQDLGGVEQYF.

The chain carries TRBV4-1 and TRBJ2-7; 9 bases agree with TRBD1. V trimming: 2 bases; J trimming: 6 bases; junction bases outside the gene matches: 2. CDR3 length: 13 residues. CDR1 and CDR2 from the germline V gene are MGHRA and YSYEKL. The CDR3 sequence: CASSQMTGGEQYV. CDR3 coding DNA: TGCGCCAGCAGCCAAATGACAGGGGGCGAGCAGTACGTC.

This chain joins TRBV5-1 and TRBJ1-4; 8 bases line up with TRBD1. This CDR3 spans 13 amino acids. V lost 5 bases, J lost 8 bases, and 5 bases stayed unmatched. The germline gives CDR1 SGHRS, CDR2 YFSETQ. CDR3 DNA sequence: TGCGCCAGCAGTGGACAGGGTAACGAAAAACTGTTTTTT. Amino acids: CASSGQGNEKLFF.

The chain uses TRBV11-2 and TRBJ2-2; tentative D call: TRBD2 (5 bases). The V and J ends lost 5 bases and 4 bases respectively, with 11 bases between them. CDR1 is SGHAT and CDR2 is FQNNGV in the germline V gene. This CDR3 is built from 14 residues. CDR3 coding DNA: TGTGCCAGCAGCCTTCACGGGGTCACCGGGGAGCTGTTTTTT. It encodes CASSLHGVTGELFF.

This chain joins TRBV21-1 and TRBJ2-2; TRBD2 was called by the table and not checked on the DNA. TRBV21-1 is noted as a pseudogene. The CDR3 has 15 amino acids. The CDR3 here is CASSNWRSNTGELFF. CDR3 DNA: TGTGCCAGCAGCAACTGGAGGTCGAACACCGGGGAGCTGTTTTTT.

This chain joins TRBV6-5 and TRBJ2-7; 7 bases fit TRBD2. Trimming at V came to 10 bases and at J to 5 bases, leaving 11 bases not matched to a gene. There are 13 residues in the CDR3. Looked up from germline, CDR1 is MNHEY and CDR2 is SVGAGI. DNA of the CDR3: TGTGCCACCCGTTTAGCGGGCGGCGACGAGCAGTACTTC. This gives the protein CATRLAGGDEQYF.